A single sample is the source of the 31 T cell receptor beta chains below, sequenced in a study of tumor and adjacent non-tumor tissue in lung cancer. TCRbeta libraries were built with three rounds of nested PCR, modified from ARM-PCR. A single record per CDR3 protein comes from TCRdb applying MiXCR to the multiplex PCR reads. The sample includes under 250,000 distinct CDR3 sequences, 60% to 75% of them seen just once. No cell sorting was done before RNA was extracted from the tissue. Material: lung tumor tissue. The receptors here all came from a man aged 55-75 years with non-small cell lung cancer.

The chain joins TRBV5-6 to TRBJ1-1; TRBD1 might be the D (6 bases). This CDR3 is 15 amino acids long. Trimming stripped 4 bases from V and 5 bases from J, with 18 bases between. The germline CDR1 and CDR2 sequences are SGHDT and YYEEEE. The CDR3 sequence is CASSPAGGRGTEAFF. The CDR3 nucleotides are TGTGCCAGCAGCCCCGCCGGGGGGCGGGGGACTGAAGCTTTCTTT.

Worth noting for this clonotype: The junction differs from germline at one of its ends, possibly a read error. The genes are TRBV6-1 and TRBJ1-1; D may be TRBD1 (5 bases). CDR3 length: 13 residues. Germline CDR1 MNHNS, CDR2 SASEGT. DNA of the CDR3: TGTGCCAGCAGCACAGGCAGGAACACTGATGCTTTCTTT. This codes for CASSTGRNTDAFF.

Comments on this clonotype: The junction differs from germline at one of its ends, possibly a read error. CDR3: CASSKWGSADTQYF. In DNA, the CDR3 is TGTGCCAGCAGTAAATGGGGTAGCGCAGATACCCAGTATTTT. The chain carries TRBV6-1 and TRBJ2-3, with D tentatively TRBD2 (5 bases). The CDR3 is 14 amino acids. CDR1 and CDR2 (germline): MNHNS, SASEGT.

Comment on this clonotype: This may come from a read error, since a much larger clone is one base off. V usage is TRBV6-5 and J usage is TRBJ1-1; no reliable D call. CDR1 and CDR2 from the germline V gene are MNHEY and SVGAGI. This CDR3 has 14 residues. CDR3 amino acids: CASGYDYRNTEAFF. The CDR3 DNA is TGTGCCAGCGGTTACGATTATAGGAACACTGAAGCTTTCTTT.

Details on this clonotype: Since a much larger clone is just one base distant, this may be a read error. The rearrangement uses TRBV29-1 and TRBJ2-1; 10 nucleotides match TRBD2. The CDR3 covers 13 residues. Germline V gives CDR1 SQVTM, CDR2 ANQGSEA. This CDR3 is CSVEVSGGYSNVF. The CDR3 region has the DNA TGCAGCGTTGAGGTTAGCGGGGGGTATAGCAATGTCTTC.

A note on this clonotype: One end of the junction fails to match germline, which may point to a read error. This chain joins TRBV29-1 and TRBJ2-2; weak D call: TRBD2 (5 bases). The CDR3 spans 14 residues. Germline CDR1 SQVTM, CDR2 ANQGSEA. CDR3 protein: CSVAHTGRAWELFF. For the CDR3, the DNA is TGCAGCGTCGCCCATACTGGTAGAGCCTGGGAGTTGTTTTTT.

This clonotype was recorded once. The junction and the germline gene differ at one end; a read error may be behind it. The chain is built from TRBV5-6 and TRBJ2-1, with D hard to call. The CDR3 totals 14 residues. Germline assignment: CDR1 SGHDT and CDR2 YYEEEE. The DNA of the CDR3 is TGTGCCAGCACCCCTCCTCGATTAGCCCATGAGCAGTTATTC. It yields the protein CASTPPRLAHEQLF.

This clonotype was detected only once. This sequence may be a read error, since a much larger clone differs from it by one base. The chain couples TRBV7-9 to TRBJ1-2; 9 bases agree with TRBD1. The germline gives CDR1 SEHNR, CDR2 FQNEAQ (reference sequence). The CDR3 runs to 17 residues. CDR3: CASSYASYRGLNYSYTF. In DNA, the CDR3 is TGTGCCAGCAGCTATGCATCCTACAGGGGGCTGAACTATAGCTACACCTTC. The full variable domain, with the rest looked up from reference TRBV7-9 and TRBJ1-2, is DTGVSQNPRHKITKRGQNVTFRCDPISEHNRLYWYRQTLGQGPEFLTYFQNEAQLEKSRLLSDRFSAERPKGSFSTLEIQRTEQGDSAMYLCASSYASYRGLNYSYTFGSGTRLTVV.

As for this clonotype: This may be a read error, as it is one base from a much larger clone. The V gene is TRBV28, the J gene TRBJ2-2; the D gene is possibly TRBD2 (7 bases). The CDR3 is 15 amino acids. The V gene lost 8 bases and the J gene lost 3 bases, with 16 bases spanning the gap. Looked up from germline, CDR1 is MDHEN and CDR2 is SYDVKM. The DNA of the CDR3 is TGTGCCAGCGGAGAGGGGGGGTCGGACACCGGGGAGCTGTTTTTT. Its protein product is CASGEGGSDTGELFF.

The V and J genes are TRBV11-2 and TRBJ1-1; 8 bases align to TRBD1. This CDR3 is 16 amino acids long. V was pared by 5 bases and J by 7 bases, with 15 bases of the junction left unmatched. Per the germline V gene, CDR1 is SGHAT and CDR2 is FQNNGV. CDR3 protein: CASSHSRGPLRGEAFF. The DNA of the CDR3 is TGTGCCAGCAGCCACTCCAGGGGGCCTTTGAGGGGTGAAGCTTTCTTT.

The chain is built from TRBV11-2 and TRBJ2-1; the D is unclear. Trimming shortened V by 0 bases and J by 4 bases, and 7 bases separated the two germline ends. Germline-derived CDR1 and CDR2 are SGHAT and FQNNGV. CDR3 length: 14 amino acids. CDR3 DNA sequence: TGTGCCAGCAGCTTAGATGCGTCTTACAATGAGCAGTTCTTC. It is translated as CASSLDASYNEQFF.

For this clonotype: Germline and junction disagree at one end, which may indicate a read error. This chain joins TRBV20-1 and TRBJ2-5, with D unclear. The CDR3 length is 12 residues. The V gene's germline CDR1 is DFQATT and CDR2 SNEGSKA (reference sequence). The CDR3 reads CSDRRAQETQYF. CDR3 nucleotide sequence: TGCAGTGATAGAAGGGCACAAGAGACCCAGTACTTC.

Comment on this clonotype: Since a much larger clone is just one base distant, this may be a read error. The V gene is TRBV20-1, the J gene TRBJ1-1; D is undetermined. Trimming removed 3 bases at V and 0 bases at J, with 14 bases between. The germline CDR1 and CDR2 sequences are DFQATT and SNEGSKA (reference sequence). The CDR3 runs to 15 residues. The CDR3 bases are TGCAGTGCTAGTGATCGTTGGGGAATGAACACTGAAGCTTTCTTT. Residues: CSASDRWGMNTEAFF.

Of note for this clonotype: A read error may produce the germline difference seen at one junction end. V usage is TRBV12-3 or TRBV12-4 and J usage is TRBJ2-4, with D hard to call. This CDR3 comprises 12 residues. CDR3 nucleotide sequence: TGTGCCAGCAGTCAGGCAGGATACATCCAGTACTTC. This gives the protein CASSQAGYIQYF.

This clonotype has a single count. A much larger clonotype is one base distant, so this may be a read error. The chain combines TRBV20-1 with TRBJ2-5; D is ambiguous. The CDR3 totals 13 residues. The germline gives CDR1 DFQATT, CDR2 SNEGSKA (reference sequence). The CDR3, as DNA: TGCAATGCCCGTGGTCCCCGGACGGAGACCCAGTACTTC. Translation gives CNARGPRTETQYF.

Note on this clonotype: This may be a read error, as it is one base from a much larger clone. The chain employs TRBV6-5 and TRBJ1-5, with a weak D call TRBD1 (5 bases). CDR3 length: 14 residues. Germline loops: CDR1 MNHEY, CDR2 SVGAGI. The CDR3 bases are TGTGCCAGCAGTTACAAAGGGGTTGGTCAGCCCCAGAATTTT. Translating it yields CASSYKGVGQPQNF.

This clonotype was found many times. The V call is TRBV12-3 or TRBV12-4, the J call TRBJ2-1, with 7 bases lining up with TRBD1. V trimming: 3 bases; J trimming: 7 bases; junction bases outside the gene matches: 6. The CDR3 consists of 14 residues. As DNA, the CDR3 is TGTGCCAGCAGTTTGAACAGGGGAGCGAATGAGCAGTTCTTC. It codes for CASSLNRGANEQFF.

Concerning this clonotype: A read error may account for a junction end that differs from germline. J is TRBJ1-2 and V is TRBV6-5; D possibly corresponds to TRBD1 (5 bases). The CDR3 sequence is 14 residues long. Germline CDR1 and CDR2: MNHEY and SVGAGI. The CDR3 sequence: CASRRTWGAEGYTF. The CDR3 DNA sequence: TGTGCCAGCAGGAGGACATGGGGCGCGGAGGGCTACACTTTC.

Turning to this clonotype: This could be a read error, since a much larger clone is one nucleotide away. The chain employs TRBV4-3 and TRBJ2-6; either TRBD1 or TRBD2 may fit D (5 bases each). The CDR3 runs to 19 residues. The germline V gene encodes CDR1 LGHNA and CDR2 YSLEER. CDR3 DNA: TGCGCCAGCAGCCAAGATCCTGTAGGGGCGGGCTCTGGGGCCAACCTCCTGACTTTC. Amino acids: CASSQDPVGAGSGANLLTF.

The chain is built from TRBV4-1 and TRBJ1-5; 9 bases line up with TRBD1. The CDR3 covers 17 residues. With 2 bases clipped from V and 7 bases from J, the junction kept 12 bases outside the gene matches. Germline CDR1 and CDR2: MGHRA and YSYEKL. The DNA of the CDR3 is TGCGCCAGCAGCCAATTCACAGGGGGCGAGGACAACCAGCCCCAGCATTTT. This codes for CASSQFTGGEDNQPQHF.

As for this clonotype: With a much larger clone just one base away, this may be a read error. V gene TRBV12-3 or TRBV12-4 combines with J gene TRBJ2-5, with TRBD1 matching over 8 bases. Trimming removed 10 bases from V and 4 bases from J; junction bases left unmatched: 5. This CDR3 comprises 12 residues. This CDR3 reads CANSDRGETQYF. CDR3 coding DNA: TGTGCCAACAGCGACAGGGGAGAGACCCAGTACTTC.

The sample holds a few counts of this clonotype. A much larger clone differs from this one at a single base, so this may be a read error. The chain recombines TRBV6-2 or TRBV6-3 with TRBJ2-1; D gene ambiguous. The CDR3 has 15 residues. V dropped 6 bases and J dropped 0 bases, with 12 bases sitting between them. From germline, CDR1 is MNHEY and CDR2 SVGEGT. CDR3 in amino acids: CASRPDRSSYNEQFF. CDR3 nucleotides: TGTGCCAGCAGACCGGACCGGAGCTCCTACAATGAGCAGTTCTTC.

This clonotype was seen at least ten times. The chain has TRBV4-3 and TRBJ2-1; D not resolved. CDR1 and CDR2 (germline): LGHNA, YSLEER. The V end was cut by 0 bases, the J end by 5 bases, with 8 bases between. The CDR3 extends over 14 amino acids. CDR3 region: CASSQDLGNNEQFF. The CDR3 DNA follows: TGCGCCAGCAGCCAAGATTTAGGGAACAATGAGCAGTTCTTC.

Details on this clonotype: One end of the junction is discordant with germline, which a read error may explain. In DNA form, the CDR3 reads TGTGCCAGCAGGTCGGGACATCTAAACATTGAAGTTTTCTTT. Translation gives CASRSGHLNIEVFF. V usage is TRBV6-1 and J usage is TRBJ1-1, with D perhaps TRBD1 (6 bases). The CDR3 loop spans 14 amino acids. Germline-derived CDR1 and CDR2 are MNHNS and SASEGT.

A note on this clonotype: The CDR3 carries no conserved terminal phenylalanine or tryptophan, so it likely arises from a read error. The chain carries TRBV11-2 and TRBJ2-1; D is unresolved. CDR3 length equals 15 residues. Germline lookup yields CDR1 SGHAT and CDR2 FQNNGV. CDR3 residues: CAISLNPSSNAEQFL. CDR3 DNA sequence: TGTGCCATCAGCTTAAATCCCTCGTCGAACGCTGAGCAGTTCTTA.

As concerns this clonotype: A read error may explain this, as a much larger clone is one base away. The rearrangement links TRBV12-3 or TRBV12-4 to TRBJ2-1, with 13 bases aligning to TRBD2. The ends lost 2 bases at V and 12 bases at J; junction bases unmatched: 7. The CDR3 sequence is 15 residues long. The DNA of the CDR3 is TGTGCCAGCAGTTTACAGACTAGCGGGAGGATAGCGCAGTTCTTC. Its translation: CASSLQTSGRIAQFF.

As concerns this clonotype: A single base separates this from a much larger clone, so it may be a read error. The rearrangement joins TRBV20-1 to TRBJ1-2, with 8 bases that match TRBD1. The germline gives CDR1 DFQATT, CDR2 SNEGSKA (reference sequence). The CDR3 is 14 amino acids. In DNA, the CDR3 is TGCAATGCTCACCAGACAGGGGCCATCTATGGCTACACCTTC. Its translation is CNAHQTGAIYGYTF.

This clonotype was detected only a few times. A read error may be the cause here, since a much bigger clone is one base away. The DNA for the CDR3 is TGCAGTGCTAGAGAGTCAGAGTTTGGAAAACTGTTTTTT. Residues: CSARESEFGKLFF. This chain joins TRBV20-1 and TRBJ1-4; D is unclear. Germline CDR1 and CDR2: DFQATT and SNEGSKA (reference sequence). CDR3 length equals 13 residues. With 0 bases removed from V and 10 bases from J, the gap between germline ends came to 12 bases.

This clonotype was observed a handful of times. J is TRBJ1-4 and V is TRBV11-3; 8 positions match TRBD1. CDR1 SGHNT and CDR2 YENEEA come from the germline V gene. The CDR3 totals 14 residues. V lost 4 bases and J lost 5; bases outside the gene matches: 3. CDR3 bases: TGTGCCAGCAGCTCGCGACAGGGGAATGAAAAACTGTTTTTT. Translated, it gives CASSSRQGNEKLFF.

The chain employs TRBV29-1 and TRBJ1-5; D is perhaps TRBD1 (5 bases). The CDR3 is 15 residues long. V was shortened by 6 bases and J by 12 bases, with 27 bases between the two germline ends. In germline, CDR1 is SQVTM, CDR2 ANQGSEA. The CDR3 protein is CSVKTYGGGDQLQHF. The CDR3 DNA reads as TGCAGCGTCAAGACGTACGGGGGGGGTGATCAACTCCAGCATTTT. Looking up the rest from reference TRBV29-1 and TRBJ1-5 gives the full variable domain: SAVISQKPSRDICQRGTSLTIQCQVDSQVTMMFWYRQQPGQSLTLIATANQGSEATYESGFVIDKFPISRPNLTFSTLTVSNMSPEDSSIYLCSVKTYGGGDQLQHFGDGTRLSIL.

Concerning this clonotype itself: The CDR3 does not end in the conserved phenylalanine or tryptophan, so this is likely a read error. The chain combines TRBV11-3 with TRBJ2-7; 9 bases agree with TRBD1. The length of the CDR3 is 14 residues. Germline CDR1 is SGHNT and CDR2 is YENEEA. Trimming at V came to 4 bases and at J to 3 bases, leaving 4 bases not matched to a gene. This CDR3 is CASSYRDRDYEQYL. DNA for the CDR3: TGTGCCAGCAGCTACCGGGACAGGGACTACGAGCAGTACCTC.